Each of the 23 T cell receptor beta chains below was sequenced from the same sample in a study of cytomegalovirus exposure and HLA in healthy donors. Assay: immunoSEQ multiplex PCR; the TCRdb copy retains only in-frame clones and omits some. The sample shows 150,000 to 200,000 clones, around 85% of them seen only once. The specimen sequenced was PBMCs. The source is a man younger than 40 in good health and CMV-seropositive.

There are a few counts of this clone. The chain uses TRBV9 and TRBJ2-6, with a weak D call TRBD1 (6 bases). The CDR3 has 17 amino acids. Germline CDR1 and CDR2: SGDLS and YYNGEE. V lost 0 bases and J lost 0, with 10 bases in between. CDR3 region: CASSVAGAGSGANVLTF. The CDR3 DNA is TGTGCCAGCAGCGTAGCAGGGGCAGGCTCTGGGGCCAACGTCCTGACTTTC.

As concerns this clone: At one end, the junction sequence differs from germline, possibly due to a read error. V gene TRBV7-7 combines with J gene TRBJ1-4; 7 bases map to TRBD1. This CDR3 has 15 residues. The germline CDR1 and CDR2 sequences are SSHAT and FNYEAQ (reference sequence). The CDR3 DNA follows: TGTGCTAGCAGCCCACTACCGGGACAGTACGAAAAACTGTTTTTT. Protein: CASSPLPGQYEKLFF.

The rearrangement uses TRBV29-1 and TRBJ1-2; TRBD1 agrees at 7 bases. CDR3 length: 13 residues. Germline CDR1 is SQVTM and CDR2 is ANQGSEA. Trimming took 4 bases from V and 5 from J; bases not matched to a gene: 7. In DNA form, the CDR3 reads TGCAGCGTTGGGGGTCGGGACAGATATGGCTACACCTTC. This encodes CSVGGRDRYGYTF.

The gene calls are TRBV27 and TRBJ2-1; 10 bases fit TRBD1. Germline V gives CDR1 MNHEY, CDR2 SMNVEV (reference sequence). The CDR3 totals 13 residues. V lost 7 bases to trimming and J lost 6 bases; unmatched junction nucleotides: 3. In nucleotides, the CDR3 is TGTGCCAGCACGACAGGGGGCCGCAATGAGCAGTTCTTC. Amino acid sequence: CASTTGGRNEQFF.

The gene calls are TRBV19 and TRBJ1-5; perhaps TRBD1 as D (5 bases). V lost 5 bases and J lost 3, with 20 bases in between. Germline values: CDR1 LNHDA, CDR2 SQIVND (reference sequence). The CDR3 is made up of 17 amino acids. CDR3 protein: CASSPSRGQANNQPQHF. For the CDR3, the DNA is TGTGCCAGTAGTCCCTCGCGGGGCCAGGCAAACAATCAGCCCCAGCATTTT.

This clone has more than one count but fewer than ten. This rearrangement joins TRBV10-2 to TRBJ1-2; TRBD1 might be the D (5 bases). Trimming stripped 3 bases from V and 2 bases from J, with 16 bases between. The CDR3 spans 16 residues. The germline CDR1 and CDR2 sequences are WSHSY and SAAADI. Here the CDR3 reads CASSDVHGAGNYGYTF. As DNA, the CDR3 is TGCGCCAGCAGTGACGTTCATGGGGCCGGAAACTATGGCTACACCTTC.

The chain uses TRBV6-1 and TRBJ2-7; perhaps TRBD1 as D (6 bases). The CDR3 covers 15 residues. Trimming cost V 10 bases and J 1 base, with 20 bases left between them. Germline V CDR1 and CDR2: MNHNS, SASEGT. CDR3 nucleotide sequence: TGTGCCACCGACCCGACAGGTACAGGGTCCTACGAGCAGTACTTC. Amino acid sequence: CATDPTGTGSYEQYF.

V is TRBV29-1 and J is TRBJ2-7, with a tentative D call TRBD1 (6 bases). CDR1 is SQVTM and CDR2 is ANQGSEA in the germline V gene. CDR3 size: 11 residues. The germline V and J ends were trimmed by 7 bases and 0 bases, with 7 bases remaining between them. The chain's CDR3 is CSGRGSYEQYF. The DNA of the CDR3 is TGCAGCGGCAGGGGCTCCTACGAGCAGTACTTC.

On this clone itself: The same CDR3 is also encoded by other DNA sequences in this sample. This sequence joins TRBV30 and TRBJ1-5, with a tentative D call TRBD1 (6 bases). V was pared by 1 base and J by 6 bases, with 10 bases between. This CDR3 spans 13 amino acids. Germline-derived CDR1 and CDR2 are GTSNPN and SVGIG (reference sequence). DNA for the CDR3: TGTGCCTGGAGTGACAGGGATAGTCAGCCCCAGCATTTT. This translates into CAWSDRDSQPQHF. Full variable domain (outside the CDR3, taken from reference TRBV30 and TRBJ1-5): SQTIHQWPATLVQPVGSPLSLECTVEGTSNPNLYWYRQAAGRGLQLLFYSVGIGQISSEVPQNLSASRPQDRQFILSSKKLLLSDSGFYLCAWSDRDSQPQHFGDGTRLSIL.

This clone has more than one count but fewer than ten. The chain carries TRBV5-4 and TRBJ2-7; TRBD1 matches 7 bases. J gave up 2 bases and V 2 bases, and 19 bases lay outside the gene matches. The germline gives CDR1 SGHNT, CDR2 YYREEE (reference sequence). CDR3 length: 19 amino acids. This CDR3 is CASSFGTVDQIGLAYEQYF. CDR3 in DNA: TGTGCCAGCAGCTTCGGGACAGTTGATCAGATTGGGCTCGCCTACGAGCAGTACTTC.

The chain joins TRBV6-1 to TRBJ2-2; 10 positions agree with TRBD2. The junction had 11 bases not matched to a gene; V was cut back by 8 bases and J by 8 bases. The germline CDR1 and CDR2 sequences are MNHNS and SASEGT. The length of the CDR3 is 15 residues. The CDR3 spells CASLVASGGEGELFF. DNA for the CDR3: TGTGCCAGCTTGGTGGCTAGCGGGGGCGAGGGGGAGCTGTTTTTT.

The V call is TRBV7-2, the J call TRBJ2-5, with a tentative D call TRBD2 (5 bases). Germline values: CDR1 SGHTA, CDR2 FQGNSA. CDR3 length: 13 amino acids. Trimming removed 3 bases at V and 7 bases at J, with 12 bases between. The CDR3 is CASSLGSARTQYF. DNA for the CDR3: TGTGCCAGCAGCTTGGGGAGCGCACGGACCCAGTACTTC.

The chain carries TRBV5-1 and TRBJ2-6, with D tentatively TRBD1 (6 bases). The CDR3 totals 14 residues. Germline V gene data show CDR1 as SGHRS and CDR2 as YFSETQ. V was cut by 8 bases and J by 1 base, with 10 bases left in between. Here the CDR3 reads CASRGWSGANVLTF. The CDR3 DNA reads TGCGCCAGTAGGGGGTGGTCTGGGGCCAACGTCCTGACTTTC.

The chain has TRBV7-3 and TRBJ2-7; maybe TRBD2 (6 bases). Germline CDR1 and CDR2: SGHTA and FQGTGA. V was pared by 4 bases and J by 2 bases, with 15 bases between. The CDR3 spans 15 residues. The CDR3 DNA reads as TGTGCCAGCAGCTCAAACCCCGGGAGCACCTACGAGCAGTACTTC. Residues: CASSSNPGSTYEQYF.

The chain has TRBV2 and TRBJ2-7, with 7 nucleotides matching TRBD2. The CDR3 contains 16 residues. J gave up 3 bases and V 0 bases, and 8 bases lay outside the gene matches. Germline-derived CDR1 and CDR2 are SNHLY and FYNNEI. CDR3 DNA sequence: TGTGCCAGCAGTGAAGCGCTTGGGGGGGGGAGCTACGAGCAGTACTTC. As protein: CASSEALGGGSYEQYF.

The chain has TRBV6-5 and TRBJ2-7; a weak D match, TRBD1 (5 bases). The germline V gene encodes CDR1 MNHEY and CDR2 SVGAGI. The CDR3 loop spans 13 amino acids. Trimming stripped 5 bases from V and 3 bases from J, with 11 bases between. Here the CDR3 reads CASSARRDYEQYF. CDR3 nucleotides: TGTGCCAGCAGTGCCCGCAGGGACTACGAGCAGTACTTC.

This sequence joins TRBV5-6 and TRBJ2-7; D gene uncertain. The CDR3 extends over 13 amino acids. Germline lookup yields CDR1 SGHDT and CDR2 YYEEEE. V was cut by 1 base and J by 0 bases, with 5 bases left in between. The CDR3: CASSLSSSYEQYF. CDR3 nucleotides: TGTGCCAGCAGCTTGTCCAGCTCCTACGAGCAGTACTTC.

V and J are TRBV7-2 and TRBJ2-3, with D tentatively TRBD2 (6 bases). Germline V CDR1 and CDR2: SGHTA, FQGNSA. CDR3 length: 14 amino acids. Trimming took 1 base from V and 4 from J, leaving 9 bases between them. CDR3 loop: CASSLGWRADTQYF. In DNA, the CDR3 is TGTGCCAGCAGCTTAGGTTGGAGGGCAGATACGCAGTATTTT.

The V gene is TRBV27, the J gene TRBJ1-5, with a possible D match to TRBD1 (5 bases). CDR1 MNHEY and CDR2 SMNVEV come from the germline V gene (reference sequence). The CDR3 has 16 residues. With 6 bases removed from V and 0 bases from J, the gap between germline ends came to 15 bases. CDR3 sequence (DNA): TGTGCCAGCAGGGGGGGAGGGCCCCATAGCAATCAGCCCCAGCATTTT. It yields the protein CASRGGGPHSNQPQHF.

V and J are TRBV2 and TRBJ2-5; D not resolved. The CDR3 is 12 amino acids. Germline V gene sequence: CDR1 SNHLY, CDR2 FYNNEI. Trimming removed 5 bases at V and 5 bases at J, with 9 bases between. CDR3 amino acids: CASSLFGETQYF. DNA of the CDR3: TGTGCCAGCAGTCTTTTCGGGGAGACCCAGTACTTC.

The chain is built from TRBV30 and TRBJ1-3, with D unclear. CDR1 and CDR2 (germline): GTSNPN, SVGIG (reference sequence). The V end lost 2 bases, the J end lost 0 bases, and 5 bases lay between the germline ends. The CDR3 consists of 13 residues. Here the CDR3 reads CAWSRLSGNTIYF. In DNA form, the CDR3 reads TGTGCCTGGAGTAGACTCTCTGGAAACACCATATATTTT.

The V gene is TRBV2, the J gene TRBJ1-6, with 12 positions matching TRBD1. Germline CDR1 SNHLY, CDR2 FYNNEI. The CDR3 has 17 residues. V shed 3 bases, J shed 7 bases, and the junction held 7 bases outside the gene matches. The CDR3 is CASSEGGGQGANSPLHF. The CDR3 region has the DNA TGTGCCAGCAGTGAGGGAGGGGGACAGGGGGCAAATTCACCCCTCCACTTT.

The gene calls are TRBV30 and TRBJ1-1, with a tentative D call TRBD1 (5 bases). The CDR3 has 13 residues. Germline CDR1 GTSNPN, CDR2 SVGIG (reference sequence). The V end lost 1 base, the J end lost 4 bases, and 10 bases lay between the germline ends. CDR3 sequence reads: CAWSAGYGTEAFF. CDR3 nucleotides: TGTGCCTGGAGTGCAGGGTACGGCACTGAAGCTTTCTTT.